What follows are 14 T cell receptor beta chains derived from one specimen sequenced in a study of Ad26.COV2.S vaccination and SARS-CoV-2 variants. Here immunoSEQ multiplex PCR was the method, and the copy in TCRdb shows in-frame clones only, minus some. Among around 450,000 clones listed, 89% were seen once. The sample's treatment: 19 received Ad26.COV2.S at low or high dose, single or two shots; about 5 received placebo; per-sample allocation not given. All samples were drawn on day 63, counting from the first vaccine or placebo injection. The sample here was peripheral blood, taken in a trial of Ad26.COV2.S vaccine versus placebo. Source of these receptors: a person between 18 and 59 years old who received the Ad26.COV2.S COVID-19 vaccine or a placebo.

This chain connects TRBV5-4 to TRBJ1-1; no definite D call. Germline CDR1 and CDR2: SGHNT and YYREEE (reference sequence). The V gene lost 9 bases and the J gene lost 1 base, with 16 bases spanning the gap. The CDR3 is 14 residues long. This CDR3 is CAIGGQSKNTEAFF. The DNA for the CDR3 is TGTGCCATTGGCGGGCAGAGCAAGAACACTGAAGCTTTCTTT.

The chain uses TRBV24-1 and TRBJ2-1; 11 bases match TRBD2. The CDR3 sequence is 16 residues long. Unmatched junction bases numbered 7, after V lost 6 bases and J lost 4 bases. Germline V gene data show CDR1 as KGHDR and CDR2 as SFDVKD. The CDR3 is CATSFGTSGTYNEQFF. In DNA form, the CDR3 reads TGTGCCACCAGTTTCGGGACTAGCGGAACGTACAATGAGCAGTTCTTC.

The chain uses TRBV11-2 and TRBJ1-6; perhaps TRBD1 as D (5 bases). Trimming removed 6 bases from V and 4 bases from J, with 16 bases in between. The length of the CDR3 is 16 residues. CDR1 and CDR2 (germline): SGHAT, FQNNGV. The CDR3 nucleotides are TGTGCCAGCAGTCTCGGGTCAGGGCGATATAATTCACCCCTCCACTTT. Its translation: CASSLGSGRYNSPLHF.

The rearrangement uses TRBV18 and TRBJ2-1, with 13 bases that match TRBD2. The CDR3 spans 18 residues. Germline CDR1 is KGHSH and CDR2 is LQKENI. V trimming: 4 bases; J trimming: 4 bases; junction bases outside the gene matches: 10. Written as DNA, the CDR3 is TGTGCCAGCTCACGTAACCGCGCGACTAGCGGGAGGTACAATGAGCAGTTCTTC. Translation gives CASSRNRATSGRYNEQFF.

The V and J genes are TRBV19 and TRBJ2-3, with TRBD2 identical over 8 bases. The length of the CDR3 is 15 residues. V lost 1 base and J lost 3; bases outside the gene matches: 3. The germline V gene has CDR1 LNHDA and CDR2 SQIVND (reference sequence). The CDR3 region has the DNA TGTGCCAGTAGTATAGCCGGGGGGGCAACAGATACGCAGTATTTT. Protein: CASSIAGGATDTQYF.

This chain uses TRBV3-1 (or the pseudogene TRBV3-2) with TRBJ1-5, with unresolved D. Germline V gene lookup returns CDR1 LGHDT and CDR2 YNNKEL (reference sequence). The V gene lost 4 bases and the J gene lost 4 bases, with 5 bases spanning the gap. This CDR3 contains 12 residues. CDR3 nucleotide sequence: TGTGCCAGCAGCCTCCATAATCAGCCCCAGCATTTT. Translating gives CASSLHNQPQHF.

J is TRBJ1-2 and V is TRBV6-5, with D possibly being TRBD1 (6 bases). CDR1 MNHEY and CDR2 SVGAGI come from the germline V gene. Trimming took off 6 bases at V and 2 bases at J, with 13 bases between the two ends. This CDR3 contains 14 residues. This CDR3 is CASRPAGTNYGYTF. In DNA, the CDR3 is TGTGCCAGCAGACCAGCCGGGACAAACTATGGCTACACCTTC.

The V and J genes are TRBV27 and TRBJ1-2; 8 nucleotides match TRBD1. CDR1 and CDR2 from the germline V gene are MNHEY and SMNVEV (reference sequence). The CDR3 contains 13 residues. V was pared by 5 bases and J by 11 bases, with 10 bases of the junction left unmatched. The CDR3 DNA reads as TGTGCCAGCAGTACCTCGGACAGGGCACGATACACCTTC. It encodes CASSTSDRARYTF.

The chain joins TRBV5-5 to TRBJ2-3; D could derive from TRBD1 or TRBD2 (5 bases each). The CDR3 covers 15 residues. Trimming removed 1 base from V and 1 base from J, with 10 bases in between. Per germline, CDR1 SGHKS and CDR2 YYEKEE (reference sequence). The CDR3 spells CASSLFGDRTDTQYF. The CDR3 DNA follows: TGTGCCAGCAGCTTGTTTGGGGACCGCACAGATACGCAGTATTTT.

The chain has TRBV6-5 and TRBJ2-7; possibly TRBD1 or TRBD2 for D (5 bases each). The CDR3 totals 15 residues. Deletions cut 0 bases from V and 4 bases from J, with 13 bases between. The germline V gene encodes CDR1 MNHEY and CDR2 SVGAGI. The CDR3 here is CASSYSAGDGYEQYF. The CDR3 region has the DNA TGTGCCAGCAGTTACTCAGCCGGGGACGGTTACGAGCAGTACTTC.

This chain uses TRBV28 with TRBJ1-5; 8 bases line up with TRBD1. V shed 5 bases, J shed 7 bases, and the junction held 13 bases outside the gene matches. Germline V lookup: CDR1 MDHEN, CDR2 SYDVKM. The CDR3 is made up of 16 amino acids. In DNA form, the CDR3 reads TGTGCCAGCAGTCCATTCGGACAGGGAGTCAGGCAGCCCCAGCATTTT. This translates into CASSPFGQGVRQPQHF.

This chain connects TRBV9 to TRBJ1-4; maybe TRBD1 (5 bases). Germline V gene lookup returns CDR1 SGDLS and CDR2 YYNGEE. The CDR3 length is 16 residues. The ends were cut back, 0 bases at V and 8 bases at J, with 17 bases in the middle. CDR3 bases: TGTGCCAGCAGCGTAGGATCCCCAGGGTCAGGGGAAAAACTGTTTTTT. Translating gives CASSVGSPGSGEKLFF.

This clone was observed once. The chain uses TRBV28 and TRBJ1-6, with D hard to call. Germline CDR1 and CDR2: MDHEN and SYDVKM. V lost 4 bases, J lost 12 bases, and 16 bases lay in between. CDR3 length: 14 amino acids. The CDR3 loop is CASSSPGILQPLHF. The DNA for the CDR3 is TGTGCCAGCAGTTCCCCGGGTATCCTCCAACCCCTCCACTTT.

This clone was seen a few times. The chain combines TRBV6-5 with TRBJ2-7, with 9 bases matching TRBD2. The J segment lost 0 bases and the V segment lost 8 bases, leaving 2 bases of the junction unmatched. This CDR3 region has 13 residues. The germline V gene encodes CDR1 MNHEY and CDR2 SVGAGI. CDR3 residues: CASRAGGSYEQYF. CDR3 coding DNA: TGTGCCAGCCGAGCGGGGGGCTCCTACGAGCAGTACTTC.